The 5 T cell receptor beta chains given below trace back to one sample, sequenced in a study of spatial heterogeneity in lung cancer. Study-level results: The study found that expanded intratumoral alpha and beta TCR counts tracked tumor mutation counts.

Their antigen targets remain unknown. TCRdb processed the 5' RACE reads anew with MiXCR; each CDR3 protein has one entry. The repertoire includes some 990 distinct CDR3 sequences, 30% to 40% of them detected once, and around 22% sits in the top ten. Time point denoted: sample taken at primary tumor resection. Sequencing was performed on lung tumor tissue, taken at surgery. The receptors stem from a male donor with early-stage non-small cell lung cancer.

The chain recombines TRBV2 with TRBJ2-2; perhaps D is TRBD1 or TRBD2 (5 bases each). There are 16 residues in the CDR3. Germline-derived CDR1 and CDR2 are SNHLY and FYNNEI. V dropped 6 bases and J dropped 6 bases, with 20 bases sitting between them. CDR3 sequence: CASSPLGDVRAGELFF. The CDR3 nucleotides read TGTGCCAGCAGCCCACTAGGGGATGTCCGGGCCGGGGAGCTGTTTTTT.

Of note for this clonotype: A much larger clonotype is one base distant, so this may be a read error. The V and J genes are TRBV3-1 and TRBJ1-1; 8 bases are shared with TRBD1. Looked up from germline, CDR1 is LGHDT and CDR2 is YNNKEL (reference sequence). The CDR3 has 16 residues. CDR3 protein: CGSSPGQGTVFTEAFF. CDR3 nucleotides: TGTGGCAGCAGCCCTGGACAGGGCACGGTGTTCACTGAAGCTTTCTTT.

Relative to its sample, this clonotype is large. The rearrangement joins TRBV20-1 to TRBJ2-4; maybe TRBD1 (6 bases). Deletions cut 0 bases from V and 7 bases from J, with 22 bases between. The CDR3 length is 17 residues. Germline V gives CDR1 DFQATT, CDR2 SNEGSKA (reference sequence). The CDR3 DNA reads TGCAGTGCTAGAGAGAGGGGACACCCATCCCTCGGGAACATTCAGTACTTC. Its translation is CSARERGHPSLGNIQYF.

This clonotype is hyperexpanded (1% or more). The chain is built from TRBV6-5 and TRBJ2-7, with D perhaps matching TRBD1 (5 bases). The CDR3 length is 13 residues. Germline V gene data show CDR1 as MNHEY and CDR2 as SVGAGI. Between the trimmed V and J ends, which lost 0 bases and 6 bases, there was a span of 9 bases. The CDR3 region is CASSYSKGSEQYF. CDR3 in DNA: TGTGCCAGCAGTTACTCGAAGGGGTCCGAGCAGTACTTC.

This rearrangement joins TRBV28 to TRBJ2-7; D ambiguous. From germline, CDR1 is MDHEN and CDR2 SYDVKM. The germline V and J ends were trimmed by 3 bases and 3 bases, with 9 bases remaining between them. The CDR3 is 13 residues long. The DNA for the CDR3 is TGTGCCAGCAGTTTTCCCCTTGGCTACGAGCAGTACTTC. Translated: CASSFPLGYEQYF.